These 30 T cell receptor beta chains originate from one sample sequenced in a study of CD8 T cells in ankylosing spondylitis. One entry per CDR3 protein results from TCRdb running MiXCR on the 5' RACE reads. The data show 130,000 to 150,000 distinct CDR3 sequences, 8% to 9% seen once. The sample taken for sequencing was synovial fluid, either unsorted or a sorted T cell fraction (not recorded which). The receptors here all came from a male donor with ankylosing spondylitis.

The chain uses TRBV29-1 and TRBJ1-2; D unclear. Germline assignment: CDR1 SQVTM and CDR2 ANQGSEA. The CDR3 has 13 residues. The V end was cut by 0 bases, the J end by 7 bases, with 12 bases between. CDR3 region: CSVEEQSFGGYTF. CDR3 nucleotide sequence: TGCAGCGTTGAAGAACAGAGCTTCGGTGGCTACACCTTC.

Many counts were recorded for this clonotype. The gene calls are TRBV6-1 and TRBJ1-2; tentative D call: TRBD1 (5 bases). CDR1 MNHNS and CDR2 SASEGT come from the germline V gene. Trimming cost V 4 bases and J 5 bases, with 14 bases left between them. The CDR3 is 14 amino acids. The CDR3: CASSAGRTSYGYTF. Here the CDR3 DNA reads TGTGCCAGCAGTGCGGGACGGACTTCTTATGGCTACACCTTC.

This clonotype appeared many times. The V and J genes are TRBV9 and TRBJ2-3, with a possible D match to TRBD2 (7 bases). There are 15 residues in the CDR3. Trimming removed 0 bases from V and 6 bases from J, with 14 bases in between. Germline values: CDR1 SGDLS, CDR2 YYNGEE. The CDR3 loop reads CASSVGGGGVDTQYF. CDR3 DNA: TGTGCCAGCAGCGTAGGAGGGGGGGGCGTGGATACGCAGTATTTT.

This clonotype was picked up many times. The J gene is TRBJ2-7, the V gene TRBV7-2; D is unclear. Germline V CDR1 and CDR2: SGHTA, FQGNSA. V shed 1 base and J shed 5 bases, with 12 bases lying between them. This CDR3 comprises 14 residues. This CDR3 reads CASSLGSREDEQYF. CDR3 coding DNA: TGTGCCAGCAGCTTAGGGTCCCGAGAAGACGAGCAGTACTTC. The full variable domain, with the rest looked up from reference TRBV7-2 and TRBJ2-7, is GAGVSQSPSNKVTEKGKDVELRCDPISGHTALYWYRQSLGQGLEFLIYFQGNSAPDKSGLPSDRFSAERTGGSVSTLTIQRTQQEDSAVYLCASSLGSREDEQYFGPGTRLTVT.

There are a few counts of this clonotype. The chain carries TRBV20-1 and TRBJ1-5; 7 bases are shared with TRBD1. The CDR3 is 13 residues long. In germline, CDR1 is DFQATT, CDR2 SNEGSKA (reference sequence). Trimming cost V 4 bases and J 5 bases; bases outside gene matches: 5. DNA for the CDR3: TGCAGTGCTACCGGACAGGCTGATCAGCCCCAGCATTTT. It codes for CSATGQADQPQHF.

This clonotype occurred a few times. The chain combines TRBV20-1 with TRBJ2-7; 8 nucleotides match TRBD2. Germline V gene data show CDR1 as DFQATT and CDR2 as SNEGSKA (reference sequence). After removal of 4 bases from V and 0 bases from J, the junction contained 8 bases not matched to a gene. The CDR3 covers 15 residues. The DNA for the CDR3 is TGCAGTGCTACCCGCGGGGGGCCGGACTCCTACGAGCAGTACTTC. Amino acids: CSATRGGPDSYEQYF.

This clonotype appeared a few times. This chain joins TRBV3-1 and TRBJ2-7; D perhaps matches TRBD2 (6 bases). This CDR3 has 12 residues. Looked up from germline, CDR1 is LGHDT and CDR2 is YNNKEL (reference sequence). Trimming stripped 5 bases from V and 6 bases from J, with 11 bases between. This chain's CDR3 is CASSYQGGEQYF. The CDR3 DNA sequence: TGTGCCAGCAGCTACCAGGGAGGCGAGCAGTACTTC.

This clonotype was recorded many times. The chain recombines TRBV14 with TRBJ2-1, with TRBD2 identical over 7 bases. The V and J ends lost 4 bases and 6 bases, in that order; junction bases with no gene match: 9. The CDR3 runs to 15 residues. Germline-derived CDR1 and CDR2 are SGHDN and FVKESK. This CDR3 reads CASSPRAGWTNEQFF. The CDR3 DNA reads TGTGCCAGCAGCCCCCGAGCGGGATGGACCAATGAGCAGTTCTTC.

This chain links TRBV2 with TRBJ1-5; TRBD1 matches 7 bases. Germline values: CDR1 SNHLY, CDR2 FYNNEI. V lost 7 bases and J lost 2; bases outside the gene matches: 8. This CDR3 region has 15 residues. DNA of the CDR3: TGTGCCAGCACCTTTTACAGGGGCGGCAATCAGCCCCAGCATTTT. Protein: CASTFYRGGNQPQHF.

This clonotype showed up many times. The J gene is TRBJ1-3, the V gene TRBV5-5; tentative D call: TRBD1 (5 bases). CDR3 length equals 15 residues. V was shortened by 4 bases and J by 0 bases, with 11 bases between the two germline ends. Germline lookup yields CDR1 SGHKS and CDR2 YYEKEE (reference sequence). CDR3 protein: CASSTGGTSGNTIYF. In DNA form, the CDR3 reads TGTGCCAGCAGCACCGGGGGTACCTCTGGAAACACCATATATTTT.

The rearrangement joins TRBV5-1 to TRBJ2-5; 14 bases fit TRBD2. This CDR3 has 15 residues. The germline CDR1 and CDR2 sequences are SGHRS and YFSETQ. The ends lost 4 bases at V and 5 bases at J; junction bases unmatched: 4. The CDR3 DNA reads as TGCGCCAGCAGCCCCGGGACTAGCGGGGGCGAGACCCAGTACTTC. It encodes CASSPGTSGGETQYF.

There are a few counts of this clonotype. The chain has TRBV24-1 and TRBJ2-5, with D possibly matching TRBD1 (5 bases). The ends were cut back, 4 bases at V and 0 bases at J, with 5 bases in the middle. Germline values: CDR1 KGHDR, CDR2 SFDVKD. CDR3 size: 13 residues. The CDR3, as DNA: TGTGCCACCAGTGAGACAGACCAAGAGACCCAGTACTTC. Translating it yields CATSETDQETQYF.

The V and J genes are TRBV28 and TRBJ2-1; 7 positions match TRBD1. The CDR3 sequence is 15 residues long. J was trimmed by 1 base and V by 6 bases; bases with no gene match: 6. The germline V gene encodes CDR1 MDHEN and CDR2 SYDVKM. The CDR3 DNA reads TGTGCCAGCAGGGGACAGCAACTTTCCTACAATGAGCAGTTCTTC. This encodes CASRGQQLSYNEQFF. Using reference TRBV28 and TRBJ2-1 for the parts outside the CDR3, the full variable domain is DVKVTQSSRYLVKRTGEKVFLECVQDMDHENMFWYRQDPGLGLRLIYFSYDVKMKEKGDIPEGYSVSREKKERFSLILESASTNQTSMYLCASRGQQLSYNEQFFGPGTRLTVL.

This clonotype was seen ten or more times. V is TRBV7-8 and J is TRBJ1-5; D gene uncertain. CDR1 and CDR2 (germline): SGHVS, FQNEAQ. Deletions cut 5 bases from V and 4 bases from J, with 12 bases between. There are 14 residues in the CDR3. CDR3 in amino acids: CASSTRTVNQPQHF. The DNA of the CDR3 is TGTGCCAGCAGCACGCGGACGGTAAATCAGCCCCAGCATTTT.

Ten or more counts support this clonotype. The chain couples TRBV11-2 to TRBJ1-1; D call uncertain. V lost 2 bases and J 1 base, leaving 26 bases between the germline ends. This CDR3 is 20 amino acids long. Germline lookup yields CDR1 SGHAT and CDR2 FQNNGV. The CDR3, as DNA: TGTGCCAGCAGCTTATGGTCTGGGGTCTTTAGAGTATCTCGGAACACTGAAGCTTTCTTT. Protein: CASSLWSGVFRVSRNTEAFF.

This clonotype was counted at least ten times. This chain links TRBV2 with TRBJ1-2; 12 bases line up with TRBD1. V shed 2 bases, J shed 7 bases, and the junction held 8 bases outside the gene matches. This CDR3 is 16 amino acids long. From germline, CDR1 is SNHLY and CDR2 FYNNEI. For the CDR3, the DNA is TGTGCCAGCAGTGAAAGGGGGACAGGGGGCCTGGCTGGCTACACCTTC. This translates into CASSERGTGGLAGYTF.

The sample holds many counts of this clonotype. The chain recombines TRBV15 with TRBJ2-2; D remains unclear. V lost 1 base, J lost 0 bases, and 6 bases lay in between. This CDR3 is built from 15 residues. Germline V gene lookup returns CDR1 LNHNV and CDR2 YYDKDF (reference sequence). The CDR3 here is CATSRGPSNTGELFF. The CDR3 DNA reads as TGTGCCACCAGCAGAGGACCCTCGAACACCGGGGAGCTGTTTTTT.

This clonotype has a handful of counts. V is TRBV11-2 and J is TRBJ2-3; 7 bases are a match to TRBD2. The CDR3 loop spans 19 amino acids. V lost 1 base to trimming and J lost 1 base; unmatched junction nucleotides: 14. Germline V gene lookup returns CDR1 SGHAT and CDR2 FQNNGV. The CDR3 coding sequence is TGTGCCAGCAGCTTAGTATTGTCGGGGGAGGGCCCTCGCACAGATACGCAGTATTTT. As protein: CASSLVLSGEGPRTDTQYF.

This clonotype appeared many times. The genes are TRBV20-1 and TRBJ1-1; D is ambiguous. The CDR3 totals 14 residues. Germline values: CDR1 DFQATT, CDR2 SNEGSKA (reference sequence). The chain's CDR3 is CTRGGSVLNTEAFF. DNA for the CDR3: TGCACCAGAGGAGGGTCCGTCCTGAACACTGAAGCTTTCTTT.

This clonotype was observed a handful of times. The J gene is TRBJ2-2, the V gene TRBV20-1, with a tentative D call TRBD2 (5 bases). Trimming shortened V by 2 bases and J by 2 bases, and 15 bases separated the two germline ends. Germline CDR1 is DFQATT and CDR2 is SNEGSKA (reference sequence). The CDR3 contains 16 residues. CDR3 sequence: CSARPPGSVNTGELFF. Written as DNA, the CDR3 is TGCAGTGCTAGACCTCCGGGATCCGTCAACACCGGGGAGCTGTTTTTT.

This clonotype was seen a few times. The rearrangement joins TRBV4-3 to TRBJ2-1; D uncertain. CDR1 is LGHNA, CDR2 YSLEER, per germline. Trimming took off 0 bases at V and 4 bases at J, with 7 bases between the two ends. The CDR3 extends over 14 amino acids. CDR3 nucleotide sequence: TGCGCCAGCAGCCAAGAGGGTGTATACAATGAGCAGTTCTTC. Its translation: CASSQEGVYNEQFF.

This clonotype was counted ten times or more. The chain employs TRBV28 and TRBJ1-4; no clear D. V dropped 5 bases and J dropped 7 bases, with 8 bases sitting between them. The CDR3 totals 12 residues. Germline values: CDR1 MDHEN, CDR2 SYDVKM. The CDR3, as DNA: TGTGCCAGCAGTCCTCTAACTGAAAAACTGTTTTTT. This codes for CASSPLTEKLFF.

This clonotype was picked up many times. The chain links TRBV3-1 to TRBJ1-1, with D unresolved. Looked up from germline, CDR1 is LGHDT and CDR2 is YNNKEL (reference sequence). V was cut by 5 bases and J by 2 bases, with 12 bases left in between. This CDR3 has 14 residues. The DNA for the CDR3 is TGTGCCAGCAGCTCGGGCCGAGTAAACACTGAAGCTTTCTTT. Protein product: CASSSGRVNTEAFF. Complete variable domain (other parts from reference TRBV3-1 and TRBJ1-1): DTAVSQTPKYLVTQMGNDKSIKCEQNLGHDTMYWYKQDSKKFLKIMFSYNNKELIINETVPNRFSPKSPDKAHLNLHINSLELGDSAVYFCASSSGRVNTEAFFGQGTRLTVV.

A note on this clonotype: The junction departs from the called germline gene at one end, perhaps through a read error. The chain recombines TRBV13 with TRBJ2-5, with TRBD1 as a possible D gene (5 bases). This CDR3 has 14 residues. The germline gives CDR1 PRHDT, CDR2 FYEKMQ (reference sequence). This CDR3 reads CASSQDRALQTQRF. CDR3 coding DNA: TGTGCCAGCAGCCAAGACAGAGCCCTGCAGACCCAGCGCTTC.

The chain has TRBV20-1 and TRBJ2-7; D gene ambiguous. The germline V and J ends were trimmed by 0 bases and 5 bases, with 11 bases remaining between them. The CDR3 has 13 residues. The germline gives CDR1 DFQATT, CDR2 SNEGSKA (reference sequence). DNA of the CDR3: TGCAGTGCTAGAGATCTGACGAGGCACGAGCAGTACTTC. This codes for CSARDLTRHEQYF.

This clonotype was found a few times. The chain carries TRBV20-1 and TRBJ2-5, with 10 bases lining up with TRBD2. J was trimmed by 3 bases and V by 2 bases; bases with no gene match: 3. Germline values: CDR1 DFQATT, CDR2 SNEGSKA (reference sequence). The CDR3 covers 14 residues. CDR3 coding DNA: TGCAGTGCTAGATCTCTAGCGGGAGAAGAGACCCAGTACTTC. Translated: CSARSLAGEETQYF.

This clonotype was recorded many times. The chain employs TRBV6-2 or TRBV6-3 and TRBJ1-2; no clear D. This CDR3 has 14 amino acids. Trimming left V 0 bases short and J 5 bases short, with 10 bases between. Germline-derived CDR1 and CDR2 are MNHEY and SVGEGT. The CDR3 loop reads CASSYSGQGYGYTF. The CDR3 region has the DNA TGTGCCAGCAGTTACTCCGGGCAAGGTTATGGCTACACCTTC.

In its sample, this clonotype was seen a few times. The chain joins TRBV10-3 to TRBJ2-6; maybe TRBD1 (6 bases). CDR1 and CDR2 (germline): ENHRY, SYGVKD. The length of the CDR3 is 18 residues. Trimming removed 3 bases from V and 0 bases from J, with 15 bases in between. The CDR3 coding sequence is TGTGCCATCAGTGATCACCAGGGGATGTACTCTGGGGCCAACGTCCTGACTTTC. This translates into CAISDHQGMYSGANVLTF.

This clonotype came up many times. The CDR3 DNA follows: TGCAGTCCCTTCCGAGGGGTAGGAGAGCAGTTCTTC. It yields the protein CSPFRGVGEQFF. The genes are TRBV20-1 and TRBJ2-1; D is possibly TRBD1 or TRBD2 (5 bases each). Trimming pared 8 bases from V and 10 bases from J, leaving 18 bases between. CDR1 and CDR2 from the germline V gene are DFQATT and SNEGSKA (reference sequence). The CDR3 covers 12 residues.

This clonotype was detected ten times or more. The chain links TRBV5-1 to TRBJ1-1, with D possibly matching TRBD1 (5 bases). Germline CDR1 SGHRS, CDR2 YFSETQ. The V and J ends lost 0 bases and 5 bases respectively, with 11 bases between them. CDR3 length: 14 amino acids. The chain's CDR3 is CASSLGLWGTEAFF. In DNA form, the CDR3 reads TGCGCCAGCAGCTTGGGGCTCTGGGGGACTGAAGCTTTCTTT.